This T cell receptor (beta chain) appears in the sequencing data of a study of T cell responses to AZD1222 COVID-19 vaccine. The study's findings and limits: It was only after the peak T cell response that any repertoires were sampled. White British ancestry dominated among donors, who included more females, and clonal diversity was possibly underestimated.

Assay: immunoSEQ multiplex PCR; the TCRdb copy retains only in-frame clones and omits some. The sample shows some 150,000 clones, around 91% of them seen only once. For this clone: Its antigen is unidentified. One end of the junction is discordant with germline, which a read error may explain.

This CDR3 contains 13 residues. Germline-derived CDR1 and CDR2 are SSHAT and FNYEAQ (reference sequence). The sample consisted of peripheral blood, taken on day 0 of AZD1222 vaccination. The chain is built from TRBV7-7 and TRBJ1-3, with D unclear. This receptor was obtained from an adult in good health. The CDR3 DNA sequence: TGTGCTAGCAGCTTAGGTGCGGGAAACACCATATATTTT. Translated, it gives CASSLGAGNTIYF.